The rows below give T cell receptor beta chains drawn from one sample of a study of blood T cell repertoires in COVID-19. Clones were sequenced by immunoSEQ multiplex PCR, and TCRdb holds only the in-frame ones, with some missing. The repertoire holds tens of thousands of clones, roughly four fifths seen once, with around a third in the top ten. The sample consisted of peripheral blood. These receptors all stem from a man between 65 and 80 years old with acute or convalescent COVID-19. Both conserved end residues are part of each CDR3. The D gene is left open where the match is weak. Size is stated for part of the rows, as once, few or many counts, or as a class when the clone is expanded.

D gene | J gene | clone size | V gene | CDR3 protein | CDR3 DNA
NA | TRBJ2-6 | NA | TRBV28 | CASRDGFSGANVLTF | TGTGCCAGCAGAGACGGGTTCTCTGGGGCCAACGTCCTGACTTTC
TRBD2 | TRBJ2-5 | NA | TRBV5-1 | CASSLERGGGTQYF | TGCGCCAGCAGCTTGGAGCGGGGTGGCGGGACCCAGTACTTC
TRBD1 | TRBJ2-1 | NA | TRBV28 | CASSPRDRPYNEQFF | TGTGCCAGCAGTCCCCGGGACAGACCCTACAATGAGCAGTTCTTC
TRBD1 | TRBJ1-2 | NA | TRBV6-6 | CASSFTGEDHYGYTF | TGTGCCAGCAGTTTCACAGGGGAGGATCACTATGGCTACACCTTC
TRBD1 | TRBJ1-5 | NA | TRBV7-9 | CASSLGDRGRNQPQHF | TGTGCCAGCAGCCTGGGGGACAGGGGCCGCAATCAGCCCCAGCATTTT
TRBD2 | TRBJ2-1 | NA | TRBV30 | CAWSVLGVGTSGRSSYNEQFF | TGTGCCTGGAGTGTACTTGGGGTGGGTACTAGCGGGAGGAGCTCCTACAATGAGCAGTTCTTC
TRBD1 | TRBJ2-7 | many | TRBV2 | CASKVWDRTMEQYF | TGTGCCAGCAAGGTTTGGGACAGGACAATGGAGCAGTACTTC
NA | TRBJ1-4 | NA | TRBV9 | CASSVEGTQGGKLFF | TGTGCCAGCAGCGTAGAGGGGACACAAGGGGGAAAACTGTTTTTT
NA | TRBJ2-1 | NA | TRBV14 | CASSQAPRGRKFF | TGTGCCAGCAGCCAAGCCCCAAGGGGTAGGAAGTTCTTC
NA | TRBJ1-6 | NA | TRBV30 | CAWSVSRTRNSPLHF | TGTGCCTGGAGTGTCAGCCGGACAAGAAATTCACCCCTCCACTTT
TRBD2 | TRBJ2-5 | NA | TRBV18 | CASSPPVSGTEAQETQYF | TGTGCCAGCTCACCACCTGTTAGCGGGACCGAAGCGCAAGAGACCCAGTACTTC
TRBD2 | TRBJ2-1 | NA | TRBV9 | CASSVETSGGNEQFF | TGTGCCAGCAGCGTAGAGACTAGCGGGGGGAATGAGCAGTTCTTC
TRBD1 | TRBJ2-1 | once | TRBV10-3 | CAISGGQGRSNEQFF | TGTGCCATCAGTGGGGGACAGGGGAGGAGCAATGAGCAGTTCTTC
TRBD1 | TRBJ2-2 | NA | TRBV5-1 | CASSRGTGPGELFF | TGCGCCAGCAGCAGGGGGACAGGGCCCGGGGAGCTGTTTTTT
NA | TRBJ1-1 | NA | TRBV7-2 | CASSPPRRGGSGTEAFF | TGTGCCAGCAGCCCTCCCCGGAGGGGGGGGTCCGGCACTGAAGCTTTCTTT
TRBD1 | TRBJ2-7 | NA | TRBV11-2 | CASSLEWTGVSYEQYF | TGTGCCAGCAGCTTAGAATGGACAGGGGTCTCCTACGAGCAGTACTTC
NA | TRBJ1-6 | NA | TRBV6-5 | CASSYEASRDNSPLHF | TGTGCCAGCAGTTACGAAGCCTCCAGGGATAATTCACCCCTCCACTTT
TRBD2 | TRBJ2-7 | NA | TRBV10-3 | CAIRTSGGAYEQYF | TGTGCCATCCGGACTAGCGGGGGGGCCTACGAGCAGTACTTC
NA | TRBJ2-7 | NA | TRBV5-1 | CASSPSTGLYEQYF | TGCGCCAGCAGCCCCTCCACAGGGCTCTACGAGCAGTACTTC
TRBD1 | TRBJ1-4 | NA | TRBV4-2 | CASSQDPTGPKLFF | TGTGCCAGCAGCCAAGACCCGACAGGGCCAAAACTGTTTTTT
TRBD2 | TRBJ2-1 | NA | TRBV6-2/TRBV6-3 | CASSYSGTSLDEQFF | TGTGCCAGCAGTTACTCCGGGACTAGCTTAGATGAGCAGTTCTTC
TRBD1 | TRBJ2-5 | few | TRBV7-9 | CASSLEGATRQETQYF | TGTGCCAGCAGCTTAGAGGGGGCGACCCGCCAAGAGACCCAGTACTTC
TRBD1 | TRBJ1-4 | NA | TRBV5-1 | CASSIGTGGEKLFF | TGCGCCAGCAGCATAGGGACAGGGGGTGAAAAACTGTTTTTT
TRBD1 | TRBJ2-7 | NA | TRBV9 | CASSVGVGQLSYEQYF | TGTGCCAGCAGCGTAGGCGTGGGACAGCTCTCCTACGAGCAGTACTTC
TRBD2 | TRBJ2-7 | few | TRBV28 | CASSFRGRPYEQYF | TGTGCCAGCAGTTTCCGCGGGAGGCCGTACGAGCAGTACTTC
TRBD1 | TRBJ2-7 | NA | TRBV19 | CASSTGQAGEQYF | TGTGCCAGTAGTACCGGACAGGCGGGCGAGCAGTACTTC
TRBD1 | TRBJ1-1 | NA | TRBV11-1 | CASSLGQGIEAFF | TGTGCCAGCAGCCTTGGACAGGGGATTGAAGCTTTCTTT
TRBD1 | TRBJ2-7 | NA | TRBV5-1 | CASSLAGQGLYEQYF | TGCGCCAGCAGCCTGGCGGGACAGGGACTCTACGAGCAGTACTTC
NA | TRBJ1-5 | NA | TRBV6-5 | CASRADTYQPQHF | TGTGCCAGCAGGGCTGACACATATCAGCCCCAGCATTTT
NA | TRBJ1-1 | NA | TRBV28 | CASSYPGSGTEAFF | TGTGCCAGCAGTTACCCAGGGTCCGGCACTGAAGCTTTCTTT
NA | TRBJ2-1 | NA | TRBV6-4 | CASSDGGPYNEQFF | TGTGCCAGCAGTGATGGGGGCCCCTACAATGAGCAGTTCTTC
NA | TRBJ1-5 | NA | TRBV5-6 | CASSPGHNQPQHF | TGTGCCAGCAGCCCAGGCCACAATCAGCCCCAGCATTTT
NA | TRBJ1-5 | NA | TRBV19 | CASTAHPAEVSRQHF | TGTGCCAGTACCGCGCACCCAGCGGAGGTCAGCCGCCAGCATTTT
NA | TRBJ1-1 | once | TRBV9 | CASSVRPGGHEAFF | TGTGCCAGCAGCGTAAGGCCGGGGGGACATGAAGCTTTCTTT
TRBD1 | TRBJ1-6 | NA | TRBV9 | CASSGGQGGTYNSPLHF | TGTGCCAGCAGCGGCGGACAGGGGGGGACCTATAATTCACCCCTCCACTTT
TRBD1 | TRBJ2-5 | NA | TRBV11-1 | CASSLPGQGRETQYF | TGTGCCAGCAGCTTACCGGGACAGGGGAGAGAGACCCAGTACTTC
TRBD1 | TRBJ2-7 | NA | TRBV7-2 | CASSPRTGLEQYF | TGTGCCAGCAGCCCCAGGACAGGCCTCGAGCAGTACTTC
TRBD1 | TRBJ2-3 | once | TRBV6-9 | CASSHGTANTDTQYF | TGTGCCAGCAGTCACGGGACAGCCAACACAGATACGCAGTATTTT
NA | TRBJ1-1 | NA | TRBV6-6 | CASTTRGGETEAFF | TGTGCCAGCACCACCCGAGGGGGAGAGACTGAAGCTTTCTTT
NA | TRBJ1-1 | NA | TRBV4-1 | CASSQSPERSTEAFF | TGCGCCAGCAGCCAGTCCCCAGAGAGGAGCACTGAAGCTTTCTTT
NA | TRBJ2-2 | NA | TRBV2 | CASSVGQGYGELFF | TGTGCCAGCAGTGTTGGGCAGGGTTACGGGGAGCTGTTTTTT
NA | TRBJ1-2 | NA | TRBV7-9 | CASSPEGVGHTF | TGTGCCAGCAGCCCGGAGGGCGTAGGTCACACCTTC
TRBD1 | TRBJ2-7 | NA | TRBV6-6 | CASSYQLGDRGDEQYF | TGTGCCAGCAGTTATCAGCTTGGGGACAGGGGGGACGAGCAGTACTTC
NA | TRBJ2-3 | many | TRBV4-3 | CASSQEFEDTQYF | TGCGCCAGCAGCCAAGAGTTCGAGGATACGCAGTATTTT
NA | TRBJ1-4 | NA | TRBV15 | CATSRDLQVGHSGEKLFF | TGTGCCACCAGCAGAGATTTACAGGTTGGACATAGTGGTGAAAAACTGTTTTTT
NA | TRBJ1-5 | NA | TRBV24-1 | CARGGEECNQPQHF | TGTGCCAGGGGGGGGGAGGAGTGCAATCAGCCCCAGCATTTT
TRBD1 | TRBJ1-1 | NA | TRBV5-5 | CASSRTGGVGTEAFF | TGTGCCAGCAGTCGGACAGGGGGCGTGGGCACTGAAGCTTTCTTT
NA | TRBJ1-5 | NA | TRBV18 | CASSNGGDQPQHF | TGTGCCAGCTCAAACGGCGGGGATCAGCCCCAGCATTTT
TRBD1 | TRBJ1-2 | NA | TRBV18 | CASSTRDSYGYTF | TGTGCCAGCTCCACCCGGGACAGCTATGGCTACACCTTC
NA | TRBJ2-3 | NA | TRBV7-3 | CASGSPGDTQYF | TGTGCCAGCGGATCCCCCGGGGATACGCAGTATTTT
TRBD1 | TRBJ1-6 | NA | TRBV6-1 | CASSEAYDRVSSPLHF | TGTGCCAGCAGTGAAGCGTATGACAGGGTAAGTTCACCCCTCCACTTT
NA | TRBJ2-5 | NA | TRBV15 | CATSRDFRGGGETQYF | TGTGCCACCAGCAGAGATTTTCGCGGAGGCGGAGAGACCCAGTACTTC
TRBD2 | TRBJ2-5 | NA | TRBV6-5 | CASSYSSGGRQETQYF | TGTGCCAGCAGTTACTCTAGCGGGGGGCGACAAGAGACCCAGTACTTC
TRBD1 | TRBJ1-4 | few | TRBV4-2 | CASSQDGQVSRLDEKLFF | TGTGCCAGCAGCCAAGACGGACAGGTCTCCCGCCTAGATGAAAAACTGTTTTTT
TRBD1 | TRBJ2-1 | once | TRBV6-2/TRBV6-3 | CASSYQHRDRVVHNEQFF | TGTGCCAGCAGTTACCAACACCGGGACAGGGTAGTCCACAATGAGCAGTTCTTC
NA | TRBJ2-2 | once | TRBV30 | CAWSWDRGNLAGGPNTGELFF | TGTGCCTGGAGTTGGGACAGGGGGAACCTAGCGGGAGGGCCAAACACCGGGGAGCTGTTTTTT
NA | TRBJ1-4 | NA | TRBV3-1/TRBV3-2 | CASSQDWRGGEKLFF | TGTGCCAGCAGCCAAGATTGGAGGGGAGGAGAAAAACTGTTTTTT
TRBD1 | TRBJ2-2 | large | TRBV3-1/TRBV3-2 | CASSQGDRDTGELFF | TGTGCCAGCAGCCAGGGGGACAGGGACACCGGGGAGCTGTTTTTT
NA | TRBJ1-5 | NA | TRBV7-2 | CASSFSGPGNSEPQHF | TGTGCCAGCAGCTTTTCCGGCCCGGGAAACTCTGAGCCCCAGCATTTT